The 16 T cell receptor beta chains below were found in one sample sequenced in a study of vaccination effects on CD4 cells after COVID-19. Clones were read by immunoSEQ multiplex PCR, and TCRdb kept only the in-frame ones, dropping some. The sample records about 45,000 clones, about 75% being singletons. Antigen-specific CD4+ T cell clonotypes were called by their expansion after viral peptide-pool culture in ViraFEST. Scientists isolated CD4+ T cells after an approximately 10-day culture period ended. The infection with SARS-CoV-2 (confirmed by PCR) occurred in this person between March and December 2020. No antigens are known for them. The input for sequencing was CD4+ T cells from PBMCs cultured with a peptide pool, taken before COVID-19 vaccination. The receptors originated from a human donor who had a prior SARS-CoV-2 infection.

The chain recombines TRBV3-1 (or the pseudogene TRBV3-2) with TRBJ1-6; 8 bases match TRBD1. V trimming: 3 bases; J trimming: 8 bases; junction bases outside the gene matches: 6. The CDR3 runs to 15 residues. From germline, CDR1 is LGHDT and CDR2 YNNKEL (reference sequence). CDR3 nucleotide sequence: TGTGCCAGCAGCCAGGGGCAGGGGGCTTATTCACCCCTCCACTTT. Amino acid sequence: CASSQGQGAYSPLHF.

The J gene is TRBJ2-3, the V gene TRBV30; TRBD2 matches 8 bases. With 3 bases clipped from V and 4 bases from J, the junction kept 9 bases outside the gene matches. Germline values: CDR1 GTSNPN, CDR2 SVGIG (reference sequence). The CDR3 runs 15 residues. The CDR3: CAWREGLAGSDTQYF. CDR3 DNA sequence: TGTGCCTGGAGAGAGGGGCTAGCGGGTTCAGATACGCAGTATTTT. Filled out from reference TRBV30 and TRBJ2-3, the complete variable domain reads SQTIHQWPATLVQPVGSPLSLECTVEGTSNPNLYWYRQAAGRGLQLLFYSVGIGQISSEVPQNLSASRPQDRQFILSSKKLLLSDSGFYLCAWREGLAGSDTQYFGPGTRLTVL.

V and J are TRBV5-1 and TRBJ1-3, with unresolved D. This CDR3 spans 16 amino acids. The V end was cut by 0 bases, the J end by 3 bases, with 13 bases between. Per germline, CDR1 SGHRS and CDR2 YFSETQ. In nucleotides, the CDR3 is TGCGCCAGCAGCTTGGGGTGGGCGGCAGGTGGAAACACCATATATTTT. Protein product: CASSLGWAAGGNTIYF.

The rearrangement joins TRBV19 to TRBJ2-7; TRBD2 matches at 7 bases. V trimming: 1 base; J trimming: 0 bases; junction bases outside the gene matches: 0. This CDR3 is built from 14 residues. Germline V lookup: CDR1 LNHDA, CDR2 SQIVND (reference sequence). The CDR3 protein is CASSIGGSSYEQYF. CDR3 DNA: TGTGCCAGTAGTATAGGCGGGAGCTCCTACGAGCAGTACTTC.

The V gene is TRBV11-2, the J gene TRBJ2-1; no clear D. Germline loops: CDR1 SGHAT, CDR2 FQNNGV. The CDR3 contains 13 residues. V lost 3 bases and J 4 bases, leaving 7 bases between the germline ends. In nucleotides, the CDR3 is TGTGCCAGCAGCTTTTCGCTGTACAATGAGCAGTTCTTC. Translated: CASSFSLYNEQFF.

The CDR3 protein is CASSQGLAGVGGHEQYF. In DNA, the CDR3 is TGTGCCAGCAGCCAAGGACTAGCGGGAGTAGGCGGCCACGAGCAGTACTTC. The chain recombines TRBV4-2 with TRBJ2-7; 12 positions agree with TRBD2. The germline gives CDR1 LGHNA, CDR2 YNFKEQ. This CDR3 has 17 residues. V lost 1 base, J lost 5 bases, and 9 bases stayed unmatched.

The V gene is TRBV6-5, the J gene TRBJ2-1; maybe TRBD1 (5 bases). Germline values: CDR1 MNHEY, CDR2 SVGAGI. The CDR3 sequence is 15 residues long. Between the trimmed V and J ends, which lost 6 bases and 3 bases, there was a span of 15 bases. The CDR3, as DNA: TGTGCCAGCAGCCTTACAGGATTTAACTACAATGAGCAGTTCTTC. Encoded protein: CASSLTGFNYNEQFF.

This clone came up a few times. This sequence joins TRBV7-9 and TRBJ2-3; 7 bases fit TRBD2. This CDR3 spans 14 amino acids. The ends lost 5 bases at V and 6 bases at J; junction bases unmatched: 8. In germline, CDR1 is SEHNR, CDR2 FQNEAQ (reference sequence). The CDR3 coding sequence is TGTGCCAGCAGCCCGGGACTACCCGTGGATACGCAGTATTTT. Translated: CASSPGLPVDTQYF. Looking up the rest from reference TRBV7-9 and TRBJ2-3 gives the full variable domain: DTGVSQNPRHKITKRGQNVTFRCDPISEHNRLYWYRQTLGQGPEFLTYFQNEAQLEKSRLLSDRFSAERPKGSFSTLEIQRTEQGDSAMYLCASSPGLPVDTQYFGPGTRLTVL.

The chain links TRBV5-1 to TRBJ1-2, with TRBD1 identical over 8 bases. The germline V gene encodes CDR1 SGHRS and CDR2 YFSETQ. The CDR3 consists of 15 residues. V dropped 0 bases and J dropped 7; count of bases not matched to a gene: 8. CDR3 region: CASSLARQGAGGYTF. In nucleotides, the CDR3 is TGCGCCAGCAGCTTGGCCAGGCAGGGGGCTGGTGGCTACACCTTC.

The chain combines TRBV11-3 with TRBJ2-2; D may be TRBD1 or TRBD2 (6 bases each). Trimming cost V 5 bases and J 0 bases, with 7 bases left between them. The CDR3 length is 14 residues. Germline loops: CDR1 SGHNT, CDR2 YENEEA. DNA of the CDR3: TGTGCCAGCAGCCGGGGGCCGAACACCGGGGAGCTGTTTTTT. This sequence encodes CASSRGPNTGELFF.

Comments on this clone: One junction end does not reproduce the germline sequence, and a read error may be involved. The gene calls are TRBV7-7 and TRBJ2-3; TRBD2 agrees at 12 bases. Germline loops: CDR1 SSHAT, CDR2 FNYEAQ (reference sequence). CDR3 length: 14 residues. The CDR3 DNA is TGTGCTAGCAGCCGGGGACTAGCGGGAGATACGCAGTATTTT. Translated: CASSRGLAGDTQYF. Supplemented by reference TRBV7-7 and TRBJ2-3, the full variable domain reads GAGVSQSPRYKVTKRGQDVTLRCDPISSHATLYWYQQALGQGPEFLTYFNYEAQPDKSGLPSDRFSAERPEGSISTLTIQRTEQRDSAMYRCASSRGLAGDTQYFGPGTRLTVL.

This chain uses TRBV27 with TRBJ2-7; tentatively, D is TRBD1 (5 bases). Germline values: CDR1 MNHEY, CDR2 SMNVEV (reference sequence). V was clipped by 0 bases and J by 9 bases, with 15 bases between them. CDR3 length: 14 amino acids. The CDR3 DNA sequence: TGTGCCAGCAGTTTATCGAGACAGTCACTCCCGCAGTACTTC. It yields the protein CASSLSRQSLPQYF.

The chain combines TRBV9 with TRBJ2-1; possibly TRBD2 for D (7 bases). V was clipped by 4 bases and J by 0 bases, with 11 bases between them. CDR1 and CDR2 from the germline V gene are SGDLS and YYNGEE. CDR3 length: 15 residues. CDR3 nucleotides: TGTGCCAGCAGCCCCCGGGGGGCCTCCTACAATGAGCAGTTCTTC. Translated: CASSPRGASYNEQFF.

The J gene is TRBJ1-1, the V gene TRBV5-8; D is ambiguous. Per the germline V gene, CDR1 is SGHTS and CDR2 is YDEGEE. The ends were cut back, 2 bases at V and 3 bases at J, with 14 bases in the middle. The CDR3 covers 15 residues. CDR3 in amino acids: CASSFRSRRDTEAFF. CDR3 DNA sequence: TGTGCCAGCAGCTTCAGGTCCCGGCGGGACACTGAAGCTTTCTTT.

V usage is TRBV5-8 and J usage is TRBJ1-3, with D hard to call. V was trimmed by 0 bases and J by 0 bases, leaving 22 bases between them. This CDR3 comprises 20 residues. Germline V CDR1 and CDR2: SGHTS, YDEGEE. CDR3 nucleotides: TGTGCCAGCAGCTTGGCCATCTTTGTCGCGGAGGACTTCTCTGGAAACACCATATATTTT. Translating it yields CASSLAIFVAEDFSGNTIYF.

This clone was seen once. The genes are TRBV6-5 and TRBJ2-7; D gene unclear. CDR1 is MNHEY, CDR2 SVGAGI, per germline. The CDR3 extends over 15 amino acids. Between the trimmed V and J ends, which lost 0 bases and 7 bases, there was a span of 16 bases. Here the CDR3 reads CASSYSSTYKQEQYF. Here the CDR3 DNA reads TGTGCCAGCAGTTACTCGAGTACGTACAAACAGGAGCAGTACTTC.